The T cell receptor (beta chain) under discussion was sequenced for a study of OX40 agonist ivuxolimab in advanced cancers. The CDR3 is made up of 16 amino acids. The ends were cut back, 2 bases at V and 5 bases at J, with 18 bases in the middle. Per germline, CDR1 KGHSH and CDR2 LQKENI. The protocol was immunoSEQ multiplex PCR, while the TCRdb copy is restricted to in-frame clones and leaves out a portion. The table includes about 51,000 clones, over 75% detected once. The chain couples TRBV18 to TRBJ2-5, with a tentative D call TRBD1 (6 bases). The sample was CD4+ or CD8+ T cells sorted from blood, taken in a trial of the OX40 agonist ivuxolimab. This sequence originates from an adult with an advanced solid tumor such as melanoma, head and neck, liver or kidney cancer. The CDR3 DNA is TGTGCCAGCTCACCATCCGGGACAAAGGTGCTGGAGACCCAGTACTTC. Translating it yields CASSPSGTKVLETQYF.